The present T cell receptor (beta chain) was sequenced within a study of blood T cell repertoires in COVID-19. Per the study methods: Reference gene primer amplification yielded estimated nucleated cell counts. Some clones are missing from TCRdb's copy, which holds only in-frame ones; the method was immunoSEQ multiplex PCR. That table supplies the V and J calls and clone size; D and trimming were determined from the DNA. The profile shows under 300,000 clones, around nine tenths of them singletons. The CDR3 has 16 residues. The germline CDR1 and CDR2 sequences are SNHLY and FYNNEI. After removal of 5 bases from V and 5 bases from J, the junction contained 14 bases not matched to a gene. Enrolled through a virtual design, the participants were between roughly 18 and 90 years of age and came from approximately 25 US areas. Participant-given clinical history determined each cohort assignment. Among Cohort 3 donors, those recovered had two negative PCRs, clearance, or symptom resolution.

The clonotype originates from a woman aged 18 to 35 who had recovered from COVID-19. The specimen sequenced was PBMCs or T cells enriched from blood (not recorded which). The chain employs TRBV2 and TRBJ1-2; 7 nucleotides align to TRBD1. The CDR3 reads CASSQGEVFSRYGYTF. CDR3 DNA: TGTGCCAGCAGTCAGGGGGAGGTTTTTAGTAGGTATGGCTACACCTTC.